Each of the 23 T cell receptor beta chains below was sequenced from the same sample in a study of CD8+ T cells in alopecia areata. Investigators isolated RNA and reverse transcribed it into cDNA to act as the sequencing template. Clones were read by immunoSEQ multiplex PCR, and TCRdb kept only the in-frame ones, dropping some. The sample records some 30,000 clones, around 80% being singletons. The sample was NKG2D-low CD8+ T cells sorted from blood. The receptors shown here come from a human donor with alopecia areata.

This sequence joins TRBV7-9 and TRBJ2-1, with 7 nucleotides matching TRBD1. In germline, CDR1 is SEHNR, CDR2 FQNEAQ (reference sequence). The CDR3 covers 16 residues. V was pared by 5 bases and J by 0 bases, with 7 bases of the junction left unmatched. The CDR3 region is CASSPTTGNSYNEQFF. In nucleotides, the CDR3 is TGTGCCAGCAGCCCCACGACAGGGAACTCCTACAATGAGCAGTTCTTC.

This chain links TRBV19 with TRBJ2-1; TRBD1 is a possible D gene (7 bases). The germline V and J ends were trimmed by 8 bases and 0 bases, with 14 bases remaining between them. Per the germline V gene, CDR1 is LNHDA and CDR2 is SQIVND (reference sequence). The CDR3 runs to 15 residues. The CDR3 here is CASGGTEGSYNEQFF. CDR3 nucleotides: TGTGCCAGTGGCGGGACAGAAGGCTCCTACAATGAGCAGTTCTTC.

The chain links TRBV4-1 to TRBJ1-2; 10 bases match TRBD1. This CDR3 is built from 15 residues. Looked up from germline, CDR1 is MGHRA and CDR2 is YSYEKL. Trimming removed 1 base from V and 6 bases from J; junction bases left unmatched: 5. CDR3 DNA sequence: TGCGCCAGCAGCCAAGTTGGACAGGGGGGCAATGGCTACACCTTC. This gives the protein CASSQVGQGGNGYTF.

V is TRBV10-2 and J is TRBJ1-5; 7 nucleotides line up with TRBD1. V shed 6 bases, J shed 3 bases, and the junction held 5 bases outside the gene matches. The CDR3 covers 14 residues. Germline V gives CDR1 WSHSY, CDR2 SAAADI. CDR3 amino acids: CASRKQGNNQPQHF. Written as DNA, the CDR3 is TGCGCCAGCAGGAAACAGGGGAACAATCAGCCCCAGCATTTT.

As DNA, the CDR3 is TGTGCCAGCGCTGGGAGAGGACCGTACAATGAGCAGTTCTTC. Residues: CASAGRGPYNEQFF. This rearrangement joins TRBV2 to TRBJ2-1, with a possible D match to TRBD2 (5 bases). This CDR3 spans 14 amino acids. Trimming removed 8 bases from V and 4 bases from J, with 15 bases in between. CDR1 and CDR2 from the germline V gene are SNHLY and FYNNEI.

This clone was detected only a few times. The chain has TRBV4-1 and TRBJ2-5; TRBD1 aligns across 9 bases. This CDR3 spans 15 amino acids. Germline assignment: CDR1 MGHRA and CDR2 YSYEKL. Trimming took 2 bases from V and 5 from J; bases not matched to a gene: 6. This chain's CDR3 is CASSQMGQGGETQYF. The CDR3 nucleotides are TGCGCCAGCAGCCAAATGGGACAGGGTGGGGAGACCCAGTACTTC.

J is TRBJ1-2 and V is TRBV29-1, with D possibly TRBD1 on 5 matching bases. Trimming pared 4 bases from V and 3 bases from J, leaving 15 bases between. Looked up from germline, CDR1 is SQVTM and CDR2 is ANQGSEA. There are 14 residues in the CDR3. CDR3 residues: CSVGGTDQHYGYTF. CDR3 DNA sequence: TGCAGCGTTGGGGGGACGGACCAACACTATGGCTACACCTTC.

This chain uses TRBV5-4 with TRBJ2-7, with D maybe TRBD1 (6 bases). CDR3 size: 16 residues. V was pared by 2 bases and J by 0 bases, with 15 bases between. Germline values: CDR1 SGHNT, CDR2 YYREEE (reference sequence). The CDR3 coding sequence is TGTGCCAGCAGCTTTAATCAGGGGCCCTTCTCCTACGAGCAGTACTTC. The encoded protein is CASSFNQGPFSYEQYF.

The rearrangement uses TRBV27 and TRBJ2-7, with D uncertain. There are 12 residues in the CDR3. CDR1 and CDR2 (germline): MNHEY, SMNVEV (reference sequence). The V end lost 10 bases, the J end lost 5 bases, and 15 bases lay between the germline ends. CDR3 DNA sequence: TGTGCCACCTCCGACGGACGGGACGAGCAGTACTTC. It encodes CATSDGRDEQYF.

CDR3 coding DNA: TGCGCCAGCAGGGTTAGCGGGGGGGCGAACAATGAGCAGTTCTTC. Translation gives CASRVSGGANNEQFF. The rearrangement uses TRBV10-2 and TRBJ2-1; 11 bases are shared with TRBD2. The CDR3 runs 15 residues. Looked up from germline, CDR1 is WSHSY and CDR2 is SAAADI. V lost 6 bases, J lost 5 bases, and 6 bases stayed unmatched.

The chain's CDR3 is CASSLQGGANTEAFF. CDR3 sequence (DNA): TGCGCCAGCAGCCTCCAGGGAGGTGCGAACACTGAAGCTTTCTTT. This chain links TRBV5-1 with TRBJ1-1, with TRBD1 as a possible D gene (5 bases). Germline CDR1 is SGHRS and CDR2 is YFSETQ. The CDR3 loop spans 15 amino acids. V gave up 4 bases and J gave up 1 base, with 14 bases separating them.

The chain joins TRBV15 to TRBJ2-2, with D perhaps TRBD1 or TRBD2 (5 bases each). The CDR3 loop spans 15 amino acids. Germline values: CDR1 LNHNV, CDR2 YYDKDF (reference sequence). The ends were cut back, 3 bases at V and 4 bases at J, with 12 bases in the middle. CDR3: CATSSGTDATGELFF. The CDR3 nucleotides read TGTGCCACCAGCAGCGGGACCGACGCCACCGGGGAGCTGTTTTTT.

This clone appeared once. The chain is built from TRBV5-1 and TRBJ2-7; D is unclear. With 5 bases removed from V and 3 bases from J, the gap between germline ends came to 18 bases. CDR1 SGHRS and CDR2 YFSETQ come from the germline V gene. CDR3 length: 15 residues. In nucleotides, the CDR3 is TGCGCCAGCAGTCATTGGGAAGCAACGGTCTACGAGCAGTACTTC. It codes for CASSHWEATVYEQYF.

V is TRBV30 and J is TRBJ1-1; D not certain. The CDR3 loop spans 14 amino acids. Germline V gene sequence: CDR1 GTSNPN, CDR2 SVGIG (reference sequence). V lost 4 bases, J lost 3 bases, and 15 bases lay in between. The CDR3 reads CAWTLTGRDTEAFF. The DNA of the CDR3 is TGTGCCTGGACACTAACTGGGAGGGACACTGAAGCTTTCTTT. The whole variable domain, remainder taken from reference TRBV30 and TRBJ1-1, is SQTIHQWPATLVQPVGSPLSLECTVEGTSNPNLYWYRQAAGRGLQLLFYSVGIGQISSEVPQNLSASRPQDRQFILSSKKLLLSDSGFYLCAWTLTGRDTEAFFGQGTRLTVV.

The chain recombines TRBV7-8 with TRBJ2-1, with D possibly being TRBD2 (6 bases). Looked up from germline, CDR1 is SGHVS and CDR2 is FQNEAQ. Trimming removed 7 bases from V and 5 bases from J, with 12 bases in between. The CDR3 is 13 amino acids. The CDR3 DNA follows: TGTGCCAGCACCAGGAGGGGAAACAATGAGCAGTTCTTC. It translates to CASTRRGNNEQFF.

The rearrangement uses TRBV4-1 and TRBJ2-6, with TRBD1 identical over 9 bases. Per the germline V gene, CDR1 is MGHRA and CDR2 is YSYEKL. J was trimmed by 1 base and V by 3 bases; bases with no gene match: 4. The CDR3 has 17 amino acids. CDR3 protein: CASSQGQGPSGANVLTF. The CDR3 nucleotides are TGCGCCAGCAGCCAGGGACAGGGCCCATCTGGGGCCAACGTCCTGACTTTC.

V gene TRBV30 combines with J gene TRBJ1-4; unclear D gene. The V and J ends lost 4 bases and 6 bases respectively, with 15 bases between them. Germline V gene lookup returns CDR1 GTSNPN and CDR2 SVGIG (reference sequence). The CDR3 extends over 14 amino acids. CDR3 coding DNA: TGTGCCTGGAAATTCGCCCCCGCAGATGAAAAACTGTTTTTT. Residues: CAWKFAPADEKLFF.

The rearrangement uses TRBV28 and TRBJ1-2, with D possibly being TRBD1 (6 bases). V shed 5 bases and J shed 0 bases, with 10 bases lying between them. This CDR3 region has 14 residues. Germline CDR1 MDHEN, CDR2 SYDVKM. The CDR3 region is CASSLTGTNYGYTF. CDR3 DNA: TGTGCCAGCAGTCTAACAGGGACTAACTATGGCTACACCTTC.

The chain carries TRBV5-1 and TRBJ2-3; D is uncertain. CDR1 and CDR2 from the germline V gene are SGHRS and YFSETQ. V was clipped by 3 bases and J by 3 bases, with 2 bases between them. The CDR3 totals 11 residues. DNA of the CDR3: TGCGCCAGCAGCTCTACAGATACGCAGTATTTT. Protein: CASSSTDTQYF.

The V call is TRBV29-1, the J call TRBJ2-5; 7 bases match TRBD1. Looked up from germline, CDR1 is SQVTM and CDR2 is ANQGSEA. J gave up 4 bases and V 3 bases, and 14 bases lay outside the gene matches. The CDR3 consists of 16 residues. The CDR3 DNA sequence: TGCAGCGTTGATTTCTTGACAGGGATGATCCGAGAGACCCAGTACTTC. Translation: CSVDFLTGMIRETQYF.

The chain uses TRBV4-1 and TRBJ2-6; D call uncertain. Looked up from germline, CDR1 is MGHRA and CDR2 is YSYEKL. Trimming removed 0 bases from V and 0 bases from J, with 6 bases in between. The CDR3 runs to 16 residues. The CDR3 protein is CASSQEISSGANVLTF. For the CDR3, the DNA is TGCGCCAGCAGCCAAGAAATCAGCTCTGGGGCCAACGTCCTGACTTTC.

The gene calls are TRBV29-1 and TRBJ1-2; 7 bases map to TRBD1. This CDR3 is 13 amino acids long. Germline V gene lookup returns CDR1 SQVTM and CDR2 ANQGSEA. V trimming: 6 bases; J trimming: 1 base; junction bases outside the gene matches: 5. CDR3 nucleotide sequence: TGCAGCGTGACGACAGGGCGTAACTATGGCTACACCTTC. This encodes CSVTTGRNYGYTF.

This chain uses TRBV28 with TRBJ2-7, with a possible D match to TRBD1 (5 bases). Germline V CDR1 and CDR2: MDHEN, SYDVKM. The CDR3 has 13 residues. Trimming removed 5 bases from V and 3 bases from J, with 11 bases in between. The DNA for the CDR3 is TGTGCCAGCAGTGGACAATCGTTCTACGAGCAGTACTTC. Amino acid sequence: CASSGQSFYEQYF.